The TCR beta chain under discussion was sequenced for a study of T cell changes during pregnancy in multiple sclerosis. Assay: immunoSEQ multiplex PCR; the TCRdb copy retains only in-frame clones and omits some. The table records 35,000 or so clones, 90% to 95% of them present only once. The CDR3 is made up of 12 amino acids. CDR1 and CDR2 (germline): SNHLY, FYNNEI. The V end was cut by 8 bases, the J end by 3 bases, with 11 bases between. This sequence was found in a female donor with multiple sclerosis, enrolled in a pregnancy study. The material sequenced was CD4+ T cells from peripheral blood mononuclear cells, taken in the first trimester of pregnancy. The V gene is TRBV2, the J gene TRBJ2-7, with a possible D match to TRBD1 (6 bases). CDR3 in amino acids: CASRTDIYEQYF. The CDR3 DNA is TGTGCCAGCCGGACAGACATCTACGAGCAGTACTTC.